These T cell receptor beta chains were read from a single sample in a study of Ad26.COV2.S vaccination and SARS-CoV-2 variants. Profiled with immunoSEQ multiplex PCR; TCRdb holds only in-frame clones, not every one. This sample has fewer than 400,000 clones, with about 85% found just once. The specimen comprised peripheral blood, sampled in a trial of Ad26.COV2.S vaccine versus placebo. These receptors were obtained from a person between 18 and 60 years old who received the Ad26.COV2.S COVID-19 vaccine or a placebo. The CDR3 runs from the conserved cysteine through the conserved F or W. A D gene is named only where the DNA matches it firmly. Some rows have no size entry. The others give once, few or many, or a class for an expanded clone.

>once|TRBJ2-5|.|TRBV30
CALSEGLGRQETQYF
TGTGCCCTGAGTGAGGGGCTAGGTAGACAAGAGACCCAGTACTTC
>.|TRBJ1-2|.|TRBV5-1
CASSSGTSLDGYTF
TGCGCCAGCAGCTCGGGGACAAGTCTTGATGGCTACACCTTC
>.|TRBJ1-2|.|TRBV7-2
CASSSGQYPYGYTF
TGTGCCAGCAGCTCCGGACAGTACCCCTATGGCTACACCTTC
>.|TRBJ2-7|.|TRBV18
CASSPPNSYEQYF
TGTGCCAGCTCACCTCCCAACAGTTACGAGCAGTACTTC
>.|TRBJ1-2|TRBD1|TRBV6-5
CASKTDREGYGYTF
TGTGCCAGCAAAACGGACAGGGAGGGCTATGGCTACACCTTC
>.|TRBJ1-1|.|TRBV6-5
CASTVAGEPNTEAFF
TGTGCCAGCACGGTGGCGGGGGAACCGAACACTGAAGCTTTCTTT
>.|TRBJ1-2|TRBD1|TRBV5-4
CASSLYDRGNYGYTF
TGTGCCAGCAGCTTGTACGACAGGGGAAACTATGGCTACACCTTC
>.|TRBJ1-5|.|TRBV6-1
CASSDRGNQPQHF
TGTGCCAGCAGTGACAGGGGCAATCAGCCCCAGCATTTT
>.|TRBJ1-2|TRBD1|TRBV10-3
CATLQDRGHGYTF
TGTGCCACCTTACAGGACAGGGGCCATGGCTACACCTTC
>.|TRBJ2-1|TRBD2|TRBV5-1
CASSLIFASGGPLYNEQFF
TGCGCCAGCAGCTTGATTTTTGCTAGCGGGGGGCCCCTTTACAATGAGCAGTTCTTC
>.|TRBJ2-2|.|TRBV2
CASSESRNTGELFF
TGTGCCAGCAGTGAAAGCAGGAACACCGGGGAGCTGTTTTTT
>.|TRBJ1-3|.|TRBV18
CASSREAVSGNTIYF
TGTGCCAGCTCACGGGAGGCGGTCTCTGGAAACACCATATATTTT
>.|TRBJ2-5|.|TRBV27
CASSFSAGETQYF
TGTGCCAGCAGTTTTTCGGCAGGCGAGACCCAGTACTTC
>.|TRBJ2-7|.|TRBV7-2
CASSLDYIYEQYF
TGTGCCAGCAGCTTAGATTACATCTACGAGCAGTACTTC
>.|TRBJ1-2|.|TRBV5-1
CASSGGFFGYTF
TGCGCCAGCAGCGGAGGGTTTTTTGGCTACACCTTC
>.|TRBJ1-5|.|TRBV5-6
CASSLARVSSAQHF
TGTGCCAGCAGCTTGGCCCGGGTTTCTAGCGCCCAGCATTTT
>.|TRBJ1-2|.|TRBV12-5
CASGPPGEAYGYTF
TGTGCTAGTGGTCCACCGGGGGAGGCCTATGGCTACACCTTC
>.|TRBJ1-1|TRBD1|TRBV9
CASSVEAGGDGFMNTEAFF
TGTGCCAGCAGCGTAGAGGCAGGGGGCGATGGATTTATGAACACTGAAGCTTTCTTT
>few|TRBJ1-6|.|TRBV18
CASSPDSNNSPLHF
TGTGCCAGCTCACCCGACAGCAACAATTCACCCCTCCACTTT
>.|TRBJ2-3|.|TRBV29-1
CSGWTTNSGDTQYF
TGCAGCGGATGGACAACAAACTCGGGGGATACGCAGTATTTT
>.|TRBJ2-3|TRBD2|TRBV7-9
CASSITSGGRTDTQYF
TGTGCCAGCAGCATAACTAGCGGGGGACGCACAGATACGCAGTATTTT
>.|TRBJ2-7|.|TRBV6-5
CASSSVEGGVYEQYF
TGTGCCAGCAGCTCGGTTGAGGGGGGAGTCTACGAGCAGTACTTC
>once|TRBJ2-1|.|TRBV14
CASSQDEGGLADEQFF
TGTGCCAGCAGCCAAGATGAGGGGGGGCTAGCGGATGAGCAGTTCTTC
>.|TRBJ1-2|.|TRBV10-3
CAISASNVALYGYTF
TGTGCCATCAGTGCGTCCAACGTAGCCCTCTATGGCTACACCTTC
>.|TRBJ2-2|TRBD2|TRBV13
CASSPWAGVNTGELFF
TGTGCCAGCAGCCCTTGGGCGGGGGTGAACACCGGGGAGCTGTTTTTT
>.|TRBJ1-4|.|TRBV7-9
CASSSAGGMREKLFF
TGTGCCAGCAGCTCCGCGGGGGGCATGAGAGAAAAACTGTTTTTT
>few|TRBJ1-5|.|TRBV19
CASADSNQPQHF
TGTGCCAGTGCCGACAGCAATCAGCCCCAGCATTTT
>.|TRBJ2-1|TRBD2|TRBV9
CASSVVGTSVNEQFF
TGTGCCAGCAGCGTAGTGGGGACTAGCGTCAATGAGCAGTTCTTC
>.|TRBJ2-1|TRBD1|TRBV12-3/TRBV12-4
CASGQGAISEQFF
TGTGCCAGCGGACAGGGGGCGATCAGTGAGCAGTTCTTC
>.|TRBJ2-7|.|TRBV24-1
CATSPDNIYEQYF
TGTGCCACCAGTCCCGACAACATCTACGAGCAGTACTTC
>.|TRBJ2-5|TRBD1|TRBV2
CASSTNRGGETQYF
TGTGCCAGCAGCACAAACAGGGGCGGGGAGACCCAGTACTTC
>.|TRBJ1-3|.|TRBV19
CASKRPGELVGNTIYF
TGTGCCAGTAAACGGCCAGGGGAATTGGTTGGAAACACCATATATTTT
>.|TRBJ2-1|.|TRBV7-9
CASSSRGYDGRHSYNEQFF
TGTGCCAGCAGCTCGAGAGGGTACGACGGCAGGCACTCCTACAATGAGCAGTTCTTC
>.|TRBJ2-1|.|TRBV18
CASDDSGANEQFF
TGTGCCAGCGATGATTCGGGGGCCAATGAGCAGTTCTTC
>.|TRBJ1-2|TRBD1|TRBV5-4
CASSLGQGDYGYTF
TGTGCCAGCAGCCTGGGACAGGGTGACTATGGCTACACCTTC